This T cell receptor (beta chain) emerged from a study of T cell responses to AZD1222 COVID-19 vaccine. Only a few counts were recorded for this clone. The CDR3 has 14 amino acids. The germline gives CDR1 SEHNR, CDR2 FQNEAQ (reference sequence). V lost 10 bases, J lost 0 bases, and 6 bases stayed unmatched. TCRdb's table, derived via immunoSEQ multiplex PCR, lists solely in-frame clones and lacks some. The sample lists about 76,000 clones; over 60% were seen once. This receptor was taken from an adult who received the MenACWY meningococcal vaccine as a control. Sequencing used peripheral blood, obtained 28 days after the second dose of the MenACWY control vaccine. This sequence joins TRBV7-9 and TRBJ1-3; 7 bases line up with TRBD1. CDR3 residues: CATRGYSSGNTIYF. In DNA, the CDR3 is TGTGCCACCAGGGGGTATTCCTCTGGAAACACCATATATTTT.